This T cell receptor (beta chain) came from a study of blood T cell repertoires in COVID-19. Study-level information: Sites across the United States, Italy and Spain contributed samples from acute and convalescent COVID-19.

CDR1 and CDR2 from the germline V gene are SGHRS and YFSETQ. The CDR3 has 14 amino acids. Between the trimmed V and J ends, which lost 0 bases and 5 bases, there was a span of 11 bases. Original data processing: The assay estimated nucleated cells by amplifying reference gene primers. The repertoire was sequenced with immunoSEQ multiplex PCR; TCRdb's copy has only in-frame clones and lacks some. For V, J and clone size, that table is used; D and trimming come from the DNA. The table lists 200,000 to 250,000 clones, roughly 85% of them singletons. V is TRBV5-1 and J is TRBJ1-2; D is unresolved. The TCR sequence derives from a man in his thirties or forties who had recovered from COVID-19. Sequencing used peripheral blood. The CDR3: CASSLELSGYGYTF. The CDR3, as DNA: TGCGCCAGCAGCTTGGAACTGTCGGGGTATGGCTACACCTTC.